Sequencing of this TCR beta chain was carried out in a study of T cell responses to AZD1222 COVID-19 vaccine. Germline V CDR1 and CDR2: MGHDK, SYGVNS. The V and J ends lost 2 bases and 5 bases respectively, with 9 bases between them. The CDR3 has 14 residues. About this clone itself: Its matching antigen is unknown.

Study-wide results and limits: Donors were mostly white British, more females; clonal diversity possibly underestimated. Repertoire sampling happened only post peak T cell response.

Some clones are missing from TCRdb's copy, which holds only in-frame ones; the method was immunoSEQ multiplex PCR. Of about 150,000 clones in the sample, just over 90% were seen once. The clonotype comes from an adult in good health. The chain uses TRBV25-1 and TRBJ1-4; D unclear. The specimen comprised peripheral blood, sampled on day 0 of AZD1222 vaccination. This CDR3 reads CASSEPYRNEKLFF. The CDR3 bases are TGTGCCAGCAGTGAACCCTACCGGAATGAAAAACTGTTTTTT.